This T cell receptor (beta chain) is from a study of immune characterization of retroperitoneal liposarcoma. With V trimmed by 5 bases and J by 8 bases, 7 bases remained unmatched. The CDR3 sequence is 15 residues long. CDR1 and CDR2 (germline): SGHNT, YENEEA. TCRdb fed the PCR reads into MiXCR, producing one record per CDR3 protein. The table lists around 11,000 distinct CDR3 sequences, 37% of them singletons, with over 9.5% in the top ten. As regards this clonotype: Because it lacks the conserved phenylalanine or tryptophan at the end, this CDR3 is likely a read error.

This receptor was taken from a female donor with retroperitoneal liposarcoma. Sequencing used tumor tissue. V usage is TRBV11-3 and J usage is TRBJ2-1; 12 bases are a match to TRBD1. The CDR3 region has the DNA TGTGCCAGCAGCCCTCCGGGACAGGGGGCCGATGAGCAGTTCTGC. Translation gives CASSPPGQGADEQFC.